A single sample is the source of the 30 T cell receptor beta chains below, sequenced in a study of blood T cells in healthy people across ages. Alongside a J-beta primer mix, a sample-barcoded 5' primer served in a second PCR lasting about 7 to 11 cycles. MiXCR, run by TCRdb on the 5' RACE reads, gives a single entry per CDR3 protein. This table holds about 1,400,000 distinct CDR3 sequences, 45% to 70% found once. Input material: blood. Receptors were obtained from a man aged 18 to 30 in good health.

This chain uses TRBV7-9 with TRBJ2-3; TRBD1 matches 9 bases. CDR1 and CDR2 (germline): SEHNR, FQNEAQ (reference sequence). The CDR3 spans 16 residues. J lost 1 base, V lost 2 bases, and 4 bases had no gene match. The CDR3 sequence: CASSLKWDRGTDTQYF. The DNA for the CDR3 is TGTGCCAGCAGCTTAAAATGGGACAGGGGCACAGATACGCAGTATTTT.

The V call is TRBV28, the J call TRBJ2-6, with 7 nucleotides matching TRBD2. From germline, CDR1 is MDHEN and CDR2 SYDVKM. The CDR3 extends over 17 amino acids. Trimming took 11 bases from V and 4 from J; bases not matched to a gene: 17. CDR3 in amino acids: CASFSGRVTSGANVLTF. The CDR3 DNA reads TGTGCCTCCTTTTCGGGGAGGGTAACGTCCGGGGCCAACGTCCTGACTTTC.

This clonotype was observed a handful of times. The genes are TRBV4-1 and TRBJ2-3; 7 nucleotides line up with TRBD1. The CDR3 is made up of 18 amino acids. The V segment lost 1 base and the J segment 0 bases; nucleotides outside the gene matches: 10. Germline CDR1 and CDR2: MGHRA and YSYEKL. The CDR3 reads CASSQARPTGPSTDTQYF. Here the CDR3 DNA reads TGCGCCAGCAGCCAAGCCCGCCCGACAGGGCCTAGCACAGATACGCAGTATTTT.

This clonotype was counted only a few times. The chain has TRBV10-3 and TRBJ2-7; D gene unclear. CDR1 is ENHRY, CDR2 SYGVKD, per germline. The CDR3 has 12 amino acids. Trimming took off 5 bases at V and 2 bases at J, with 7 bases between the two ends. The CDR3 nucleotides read TGTGCCATCAGTTCAGCAACCTACGAGCAGTACTTC. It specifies CAISSATYEQYF.

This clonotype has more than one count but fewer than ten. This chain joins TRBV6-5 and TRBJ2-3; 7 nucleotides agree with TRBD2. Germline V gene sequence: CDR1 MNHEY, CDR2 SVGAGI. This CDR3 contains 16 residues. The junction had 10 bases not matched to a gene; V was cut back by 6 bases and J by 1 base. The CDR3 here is CASSPVAGDGTDTQYF. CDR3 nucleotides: TGTGCCAGCAGCCCCGTGGCGGGAGACGGCACAGATACGCAGTATTTT.

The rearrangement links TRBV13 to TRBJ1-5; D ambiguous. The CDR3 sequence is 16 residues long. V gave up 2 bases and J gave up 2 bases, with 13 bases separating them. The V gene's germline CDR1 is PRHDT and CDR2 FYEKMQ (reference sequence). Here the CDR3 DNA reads TGTGCCAGCAGCTTATTTGGGGAGAGGGGCAATCAGCCCCAGCATTTT. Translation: CASSLFGERGNQPQHF.

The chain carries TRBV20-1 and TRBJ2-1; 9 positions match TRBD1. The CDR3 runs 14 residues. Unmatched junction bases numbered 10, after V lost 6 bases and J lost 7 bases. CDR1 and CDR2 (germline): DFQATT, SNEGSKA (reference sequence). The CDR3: CSAKGQGGRNEQFF. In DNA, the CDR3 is TGCAGTGCAAAGGGACAGGGTGGTAGGAATGAGCAGTTCTTC.

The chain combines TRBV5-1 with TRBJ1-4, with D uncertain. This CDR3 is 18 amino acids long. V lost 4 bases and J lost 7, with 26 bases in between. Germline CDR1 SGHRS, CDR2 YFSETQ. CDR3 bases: TGCGCCAGCAGCCTACGCTACCACCGGGGAACGGGTGGTGAAAAACTGTTTTTT. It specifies CASSLRYHRGTGGEKLFF.

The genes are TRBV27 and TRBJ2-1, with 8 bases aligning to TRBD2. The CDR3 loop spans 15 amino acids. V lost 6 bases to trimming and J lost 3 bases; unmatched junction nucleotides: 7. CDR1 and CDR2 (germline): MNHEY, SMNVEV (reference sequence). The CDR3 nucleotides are TGTGCCAGCAGCCGTACCCGGGGGGGCTACAATGAGCAGTTCTTC. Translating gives CASSRTRGGYNEQFF.

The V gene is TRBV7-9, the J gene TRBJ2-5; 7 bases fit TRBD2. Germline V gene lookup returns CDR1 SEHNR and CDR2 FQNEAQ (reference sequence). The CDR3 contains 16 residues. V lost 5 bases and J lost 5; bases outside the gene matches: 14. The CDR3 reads CASSPLVGGTGETQYF. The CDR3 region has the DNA TGTGCCAGCAGCCCCTTAGTCGGGGGGACGGGGGAGACCCAGTACTTC.

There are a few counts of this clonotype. CDR3 in amino acids: CASSLDPSRLTIGYTF. In nucleotides, the CDR3 is TGCGCCAGCAGCTTGGACCCCTCTAGACTAACTATTGGCTACACCTTC. This chain connects TRBV5-1 to TRBJ1-2, with D uncertain. Germline V CDR1 and CDR2: SGHRS, YFSETQ. The CDR3 runs to 16 residues. V lost 0 bases, J lost 7 bases, and 19 bases lay in between. The full variable domain, in which reference TRBV5-1 and TRBJ1-2 provide the parts outside the CDR3, is KAGVTQTPRYLIKTRGQQVTLSCSPISGHRSVSWYQQTPGQGLQFLFEYFSETQRNKGNFPGRFSGRQFSNSRSEMNVSTLELGDSALYLCASSLDPSRLTIGYTFGSGTRLTVV.

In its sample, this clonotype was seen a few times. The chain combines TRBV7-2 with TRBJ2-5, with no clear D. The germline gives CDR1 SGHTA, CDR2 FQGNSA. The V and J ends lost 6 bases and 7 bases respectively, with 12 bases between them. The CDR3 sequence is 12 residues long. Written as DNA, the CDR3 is TGTGCCAGCAGTTCGCCCTTTGGGACCCAGTACTTC. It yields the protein CASSSPFGTQYF.

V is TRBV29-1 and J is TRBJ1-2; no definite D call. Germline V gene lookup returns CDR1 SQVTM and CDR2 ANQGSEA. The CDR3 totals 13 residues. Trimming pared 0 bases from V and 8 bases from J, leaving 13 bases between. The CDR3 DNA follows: TGCAGCGTTGAAGACACGTCACTAGGGGGCTACACCTTC. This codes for CSVEDTSLGGYTF.

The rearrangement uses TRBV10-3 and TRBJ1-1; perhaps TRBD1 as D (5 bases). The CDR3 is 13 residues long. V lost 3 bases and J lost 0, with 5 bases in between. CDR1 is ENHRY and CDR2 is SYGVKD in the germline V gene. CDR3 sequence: CAISDRVNTEAFF. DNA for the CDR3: TGTGCCATCAGTGACAGGGTGAACACTGAAGCTTTCTTT.

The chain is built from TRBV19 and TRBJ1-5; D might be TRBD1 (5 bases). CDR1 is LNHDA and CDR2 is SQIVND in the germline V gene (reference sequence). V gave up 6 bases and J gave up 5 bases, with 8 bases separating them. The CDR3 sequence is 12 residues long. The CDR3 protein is CASRTGDQPQHF. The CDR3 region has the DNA TGTGCCAGTAGGACGGGGGATCAGCCCCAGCATTTT.

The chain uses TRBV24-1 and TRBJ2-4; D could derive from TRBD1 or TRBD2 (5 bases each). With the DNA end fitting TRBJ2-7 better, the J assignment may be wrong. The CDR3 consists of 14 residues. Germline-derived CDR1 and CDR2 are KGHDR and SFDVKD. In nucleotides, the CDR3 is TGTGCCACCAGTCCGGGACGGAGCACCTACGAGCAGTACTTC. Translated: CATSPGRSTYEQYF.

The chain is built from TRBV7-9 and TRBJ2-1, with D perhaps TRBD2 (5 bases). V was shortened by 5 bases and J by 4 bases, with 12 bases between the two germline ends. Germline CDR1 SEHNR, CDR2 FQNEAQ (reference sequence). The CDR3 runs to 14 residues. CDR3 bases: TGTGCCAGCAGCCCTTCGGAGCGGTACAATGAGCAGTTCTTC. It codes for CASSPSERYNEQFF.

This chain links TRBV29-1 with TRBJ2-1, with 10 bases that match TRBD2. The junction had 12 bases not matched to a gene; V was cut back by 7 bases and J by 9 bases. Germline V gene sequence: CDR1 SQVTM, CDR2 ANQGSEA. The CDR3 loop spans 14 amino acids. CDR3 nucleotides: TGCAGCGCCCAAGCGGGGGGGGCCCTTCTTGAGCAGTTCTTC. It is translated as CSAQAGGALLEQFF.

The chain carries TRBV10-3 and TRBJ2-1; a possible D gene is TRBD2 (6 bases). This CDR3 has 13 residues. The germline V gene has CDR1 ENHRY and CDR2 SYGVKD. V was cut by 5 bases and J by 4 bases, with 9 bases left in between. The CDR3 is CAISSGPYNEQFF. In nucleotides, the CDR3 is TGTGCCATCAGTAGCGGGCCTTACAATGAGCAGTTCTTC.

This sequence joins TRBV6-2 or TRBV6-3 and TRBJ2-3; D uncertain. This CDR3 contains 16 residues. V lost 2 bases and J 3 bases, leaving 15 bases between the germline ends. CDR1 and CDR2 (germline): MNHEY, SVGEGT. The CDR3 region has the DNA TGTGCCAGCAGTTACCCGCGACAAGGGCGGACAGATACGCAGTATTTT. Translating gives CASSYPRQGRTDTQYF.

The CDR3 here is CASSEGVEAEAFF. The CDR3 region has the DNA TGCGCCAGCAGCGAGGGGGTGGAGGCTGAAGCTTTCTTT. The chain carries TRBV4-1 and TRBJ1-1, with a tentative D call TRBD1 (6 bases). CDR3 length: 13 amino acids. V lost 5 bases and J 6 bases, leaving 13 bases between the germline ends. Germline loops: CDR1 MGHRA, CDR2 YSYEKL.

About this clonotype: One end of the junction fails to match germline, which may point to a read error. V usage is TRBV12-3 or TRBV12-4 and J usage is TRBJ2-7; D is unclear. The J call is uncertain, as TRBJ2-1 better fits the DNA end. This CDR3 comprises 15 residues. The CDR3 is CASSRLLGPNNEQFF. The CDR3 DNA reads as TGTGCCAGCAGCCGTCTGTTGGGCCCCAACAACGAGCAGTTCTTC.

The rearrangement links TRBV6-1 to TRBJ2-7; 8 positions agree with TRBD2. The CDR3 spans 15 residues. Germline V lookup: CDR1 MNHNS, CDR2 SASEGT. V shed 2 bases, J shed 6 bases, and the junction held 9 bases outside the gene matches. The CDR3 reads CASSEISGKEGEQYF. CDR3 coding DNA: TGTGCCAGCAGTGAAATTAGCGGGAAAGAGGGCGAGCAGTACTTC.

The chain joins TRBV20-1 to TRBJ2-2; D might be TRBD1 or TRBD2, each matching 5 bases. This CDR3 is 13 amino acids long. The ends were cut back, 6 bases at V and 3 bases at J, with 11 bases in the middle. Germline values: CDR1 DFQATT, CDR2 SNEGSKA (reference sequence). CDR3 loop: CSAPGTDTGELFF. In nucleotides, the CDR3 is TGCAGTGCGCCTGGGACGGACACCGGGGAGCTGTTTTTT.

The CDR3 loop is CASSQPPGTSSYNEQFF. The CDR3 DNA is TGCGCCAGCAGCCAACCTCCCGGGACAAGCTCCTACAATGAGCAGTTCTTC. The chain has TRBV4-3 and TRBJ2-1, with a weak D call TRBD1 (6 bases). The CDR3 spans 17 residues. Trimming removed 2 bases at V and 0 bases at J, with 14 bases between. Germline CDR1 reads LGHNA; CDR2 reads YSLEER.

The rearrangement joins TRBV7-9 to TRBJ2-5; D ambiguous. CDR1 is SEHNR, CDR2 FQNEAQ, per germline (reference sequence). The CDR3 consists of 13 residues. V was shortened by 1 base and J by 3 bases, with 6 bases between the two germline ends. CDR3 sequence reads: CASSLGPKETQYF. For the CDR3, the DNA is TGTGCCAGCAGCTTAGGACCCAAAGAGACCCAGTACTTC. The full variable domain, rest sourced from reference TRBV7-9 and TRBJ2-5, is DTGVSQNPRHKITKRGQNVTFRCDPISEHNRLYWYRQTLGQGPEFLTYFQNEAQLEKSRLLSDRFSAERPKGSFSTLEIQRTEQGDSAMYLCASSLGPKETQYFGPGTRLLVL.

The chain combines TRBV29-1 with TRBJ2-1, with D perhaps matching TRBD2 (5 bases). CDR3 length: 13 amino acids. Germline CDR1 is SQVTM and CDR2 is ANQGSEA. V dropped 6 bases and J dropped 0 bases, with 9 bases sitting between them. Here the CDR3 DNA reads TGCAGCGTGGGAGCTAACTCCTACAATGAGCAGTTCTTC. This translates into CSVGANSYNEQFF.

CDR3 bases: TGTGCCAGCAGCCAAGATAGGGGGGTTCAGGAGACCCAGTACGTC. Amino acid sequence: CASSQDRGVQETQYV. V gene TRBV4-2 combines with J gene TRBJ2-7; D is perhaps TRBD1 or TRBD2 (6 bases each). The CDR3 is made up of 15 amino acids. Trimming took 0 bases from V and 10 from J, leaving 19 bases between them. Looked up from germline, CDR1 is LGHNA and CDR2 is YNFKEQ.

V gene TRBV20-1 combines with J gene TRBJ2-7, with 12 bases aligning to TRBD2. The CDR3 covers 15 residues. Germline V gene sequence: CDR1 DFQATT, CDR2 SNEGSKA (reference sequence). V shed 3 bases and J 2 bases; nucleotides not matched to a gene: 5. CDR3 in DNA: TGCAGTGCTAGTGGCCTAGCGGGGGGGACCTACGAGCAGTACTTC. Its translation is CSASGLAGGTYEQYF.

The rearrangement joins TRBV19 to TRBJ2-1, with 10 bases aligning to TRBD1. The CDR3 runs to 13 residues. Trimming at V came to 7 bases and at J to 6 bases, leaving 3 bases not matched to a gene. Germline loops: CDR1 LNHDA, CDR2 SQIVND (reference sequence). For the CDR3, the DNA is TGTGCCAGTAAAGGACAGGGGGTCAATGAGCAGTTCTTC. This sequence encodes CASKGQGVNEQFF.